The 20 T cell receptor beta chains presented below share a single source sample, sequenced in a study of shared clonotypes between healthy human individuals. Data came from immunoSEQ multiplex PCR; TCRdb stores just in-frame clones and leaves some out. The sample lists about 1 million clones, under 80% seen once, with over 1.3% in the top ten. Sequencing was carried out using memory CD4+ T cells sorted from blood. Indicated subset: CD45RA-negative fraction. The receptors stem from a man aged 18-30 years in good health.

The rearrangement uses TRBV5-1 and TRBJ2-7, with 9 bases that match TRBD1. The CDR3 contains 15 residues. CDR1 is SGHRS, CDR2 YFSETQ, per germline. Trimming cost V 4 bases and J 1 base; bases outside gene matches: 6. As DNA, the CDR3 is TGCGCCAGCAGCATGGGACAGGGAAGGTCCTACGAGCAGTACTTC. As protein: CASSMGQGRSYEQYF.

This chain uses TRBV29-1 with TRBJ2-1; unclear D gene. V dropped 6 bases and J dropped 4 bases, with 13 bases sitting between them. This CDR3 region has 13 residues. The V gene's germline CDR1 is SQVTM and CDR2 ANQGSEA. Written as DNA, the CDR3 is TGCAGCGTCCGGACGGTTCCTTACAATGAGCAGTTCTTC. Its translation: CSVRTVPYNEQFF.

This clone was seen a handful of times. The chain is built from TRBV2 and TRBJ2-7, with TRBD1 matching 9 bases. This CDR3 contains 13 residues. Germline V gives CDR1 SNHLY, CDR2 FYNNEI. After removal of 7 bases from V and 6 bases from J, the junction contained 7 bases not matched to a gene. CDR3 coding DNA: TGTGCCAGCAACCGGGACAGGGTGTCCGAGCAGTACTTC. It codes for CASNRDRVSEQYF.

This sequence joins TRBV11-3 and TRBJ2-7; possibly TRBD1 for D (6 bases). The CDR3 is 13 amino acids. The V and J ends lost 5 bases and 1 base respectively, with 9 bases between them. Looked up from germline, CDR1 is SGHNT and CDR2 is YENEEA. Here the CDR3 DNA reads TGTGCCAGCAGCCGCGGACAGTCCTACGAGCAGTACTTC. It specifies CASSRGQSYEQYF. The full variable domain, with the rest looked up from reference TRBV11-3 and TRBJ2-7, is EAGVVQSPRYKIIEKKQPVAFWCNPISGHNTLYWYLQNLGQGPELLIRYENEEAVDDSQLPKDRFSAERLKGVDSTLKIQPAELGDSAVYLCASSRGQSYEQYFGPGTRLTVT.

J is TRBJ2-3 and V is TRBV6-8; TRBD2 might be the D (5 bases). Germline CDR1 reads MNHGY; CDR2 reads SAAAGT. This CDR3 comprises 16 residues. V shed 0 bases and J shed 6 bases, with 16 bases lying between them. For the CDR3, the DNA is TGTGCCAGCAGTTACTCGCTAGCCCATCCTCGGGATACGCAGTATTTT. Protein sequence: CASSYSLAHPRDTQYF.

The rearrangement joins TRBV7-8 to TRBJ1-2; 9 nucleotides agree with TRBD1. The CDR3 covers 16 residues. Looked up from germline, CDR1 is SGHVS and CDR2 is FQNEAQ. Germline trimming cut 4 bases from V and 2 bases from J; bases unmatched to any gene: 8. For the CDR3, the DNA is TGTGCCAGCAGCTACCGACAGGGGGAGAGGAACTATGGCTACACCTTC. This translates into CASSYRQGERNYGYTF.

The chain combines TRBV18 with TRBJ1-6; tentative D call: TRBD1 (5 bases). V lost 1 base, J lost 8 bases, and 27 bases lay in between. This CDR3 is 20 amino acids long. The germline gives CDR1 KGHSH, CDR2 LQKENI. CDR3 sequence reads: CASSPRGDGDMGGFDSPLHF. The CDR3, as DNA: TGTGCCAGCTCACCACGCGGTGACGGCGACATGGGGGGATTCGATTCACCCCTCCACTTT.

This sequence joins TRBV18 and TRBJ1-2, with 7 bases matching TRBD1. This CDR3 contains 15 residues. V shed 3 bases and J 6 bases; nucleotides not matched to a gene: 10. Germline assignment: CDR1 KGHSH and CDR2 LQKENI. The CDR3 DNA reads TGTGCCAGCTCACCCATAATATCAGACAGGGATGGCTACACCTTC. Its translation: CASSPIISDRDGYTF.

This clone was counted only a few times. CDR3 DNA: TGTGCCAGCAGCCCGACTGGATTGGATACGCAGTATTTT. This gives the protein CASSPTGLDTQYF. The chain has TRBV5-8 and TRBJ2-3, with D unresolved. Trimming left V 4 bases short and J 6 bases short, with 12 bases between. Germline assignment: CDR1 SGHTS and CDR2 YDEGEE. This CDR3 comprises 13 residues.

In its sample, this clone was seen a few times. The chain employs TRBV6-5 and TRBJ1-5, with no clear D. The CDR3 extends over 16 amino acids. Per the germline V gene, CDR1 is MNHEY and CDR2 is SVGAGI. Between the trimmed V and J ends, which lost 1 base and 0 bases, there was a span of 10 bases. The CDR3 sequence: CASSYWEGSSNQPQHF. The CDR3 DNA reads as TGTGCCAGCAGTTACTGGGAAGGCAGTAGCAATCAGCCCCAGCATTTT.

To note about this clone: Other DNA sequences in the same sample also yield this CDR3. The chain recombines TRBV5-1 with TRBJ2-7, with D possibly matching TRBD2 (6 bases). Germline V gene data show CDR1 as SGHRS and CDR2 as YFSETQ. Trimming shortened V by 0 bases and J by 4 bases, and 11 bases separated the two germline ends. The length of the CDR3 is 14 residues. CDR3 DNA: TGCGCCAGCAGCTTGGGTCAGGGAGGTTACGAGCAGTACTTC. Amino acids: CASSLGQGGYEQYF.

This clone showed up just a few times. V gene TRBV2 combines with J gene TRBJ2-5, with a tentative D call TRBD2 (6 bases). The CDR3 runs to 13 residues. Trimming stripped 4 bases from V and 4 bases from J, with 10 bases between. In germline, CDR1 is SNHLY, CDR2 FYNNEI. The CDR3 sequence is CASSGLVAETQYF. CDR3 in DNA: TGTGCCAGCAGTGGACTAGTGGCAGAGACCCAGTACTTC. The full variable domain, in which reference TRBV2 and TRBJ2-5 provide the parts outside the CDR3, is EPEVTQTPSHQVTQMGQEVILRCVPISNHLYFYWYRQILGQKVEFLVSFYNNEISEKSEIFDDQFSVERPDGSNFTLKIRSTKLEDSAMYFCASSGLVAETQYFGPGTRLLVL.

The V and J genes are TRBV25-1 and TRBJ1-4; D remains ambiguous. Trimming took off 4 bases at V and 8 bases at J, with 17 bases between the two ends. This CDR3 region has 15 residues. Germline loops: CDR1 MGHDK, CDR2 SYGVNS. Here the CDR3 reads CASSATGPRREKLFF. For the CDR3, the DNA is TGTGCCAGCAGTGCCACCGGGCCCCGCAGGGAAAAACTGTTTTTT.

The chain recombines TRBV7-2 with TRBJ1-5; 7 bases map to TRBD1. This CDR3 is 15 amino acids long. The germline gives CDR1 SGHTA, CDR2 FQGNSA. Losses at the gene ends were 5 bases for V and 3 bases for J; bases not matched to a gene: 7. CDR3 sequence reads: CASSPGGQPNQPQHF. CDR3 DNA: TGTGCCAGCAGCCCGGGGGGACAGCCCAATCAGCCCCAGCATTTT.

This sequence joins TRBV28 and TRBJ1-6; no clear D gene. Germline loops: CDR1 MDHEN, CDR2 SYDVKM. This CDR3 region has 15 residues. V lost 6 bases, J lost 2 bases, and 11 bases lay in between. The DNA for the CDR3 is TGTGCCAGCAGGATCAGTGGTACCTATAATTCACCCCTCCACTTT. Protein: CASRISGTYNSPLHF.

The V and J genes are TRBV29-1 and TRBJ1-2; 12 nucleotides match TRBD1. This CDR3 region has 16 residues. Germline lookup yields CDR1 SQVTM and CDR2 ANQGSEA. With 3 bases clipped from V and 7 bases from J, the junction kept 12 bases outside the gene matches. CDR3 bases: TGCAGCGTTGAGTCCGGGTGGGACAGGGGGCGAATTGGCTACACCTTC. This sequence encodes CSVESGWDRGRIGYTF. The full variable domain, rest sourced from reference TRBV29-1 and TRBJ1-2, is SAVISQKPSRDICQRGTSLTIQCQVDSQVTMMFWYRQQPGQSLTLIATANQGSEATYESGFVIDKFPISRPNLTFSTLTVSNMSPEDSSIYLCSVESGWDRGRIGYTFGSGTRLTVV.

Concerning this clone itself: Distinct nucleotide sequences in the sample also encode this CDR3. The rearrangement links TRBV5-1 to TRBJ2-3; 11 bases are shared with TRBD1. Germline loops: CDR1 SGHRS, CDR2 YFSETQ. Losses at the gene ends were 4 bases for V and 4 bases for J; bases not matched to a gene: 2. The CDR3 runs 14 residues. In nucleotides, the CDR3 is TGCGCCAGCAGCCTGGGACAGGGGGCAGATACGCAGTATTTT. Protein: CASSLGQGADTQYF.

The rearrangement joins TRBV30 to TRBJ2-1, with 7 bases identical to TRBD2. Per germline, CDR1 GTSNPN and CDR2 SVGIG (reference sequence). Germline trimming cut 4 bases from V and 4 bases from J; bases unmatched to any gene: 10. The CDR3 extends over 15 amino acids. DNA for the CDR3: TGTGCCTGGATGGGGCGGGAGTCTAGATACAATGAGCAGTTCTTC. Translated, it gives CAWMGRESRYNEQFF.

This chain uses TRBV6-5 with TRBJ2-3; 7 bases fit TRBD2. Germline V gene data show CDR1 as MNHEY and CDR2 as SVGAGI. The trim removed 7 bases at V and 1 base at J, leaving 2 bases unmatched. CDR3 size: 13 residues. For the CDR3, the DNA is TGTGCCAGCATCCGGGAGGGCACAGATACGCAGTATTTT. Translation gives CASIREGTDTQYF.

The chain links TRBV5-5 to TRBJ1-4, with a tentative D call TRBD1 (6 bases). This CDR3 comprises 13 residues. Trimming stripped 6 bases from V and 8 bases from J, with 14 bases between. Germline CDR1 and CDR2: SGHKS and YYEKEE (reference sequence). The CDR3 DNA follows: TGTGCCAGCACCCTTTCAGGGGTCGAAAAACTGTTTTTT. Translation: CASTLSGVEKLFF.